This paragraph covers one TCR beta chain sequence. Its antigen remains unidentified. This entry is derived from a study of cytomegalovirus exposure and HLA in healthy donors. Broader study findings: When analyzed later, a missense DCLRE1C variant was found to be linked to TCR beta V- and J-gene trimming.

V was pared by 1 base and J by 9 bases, with 7 bases between. This CDR3 spans 11 amino acids. Germline CDR1 reads DFQATT; CDR2 reads SNEGSKA (reference sequence). PCR primers comprised 60 Vbeta and 13 Jbeta primers. Method: immunoSEQ multiplex PCR; TCRdb's copy keeps in-frame clones and lacks some. The sample consists of some 130,000 clones, around 80% of them appearing once. Sequencing was performed on PBMCs. The source is a man aged 25 to 45 in good health. The chain uses TRBV20-1 and TRBJ2-1; no clear D gene. CDR3 region: CSARAVSEQFF. The CDR3 coding sequence is TGCAGTGCTAGAGCAGTCAGTGAGCAGTTCTTC.